The 9 T cell receptor beta chains reported below all come from one sample, sequenced in a study of CD8+ T cells in alopecia areata. Reverse transcribed after extraction, RNA yielded cDNA as the sequencing template. The data were produced by immunoSEQ multiplex PCR, yet TCRdb's version contains in-frame clones alone and is incomplete. The sample has 200,000 or so clones; 56% are singletons. The sequenced sample was CD8+ T cells sorted from blood. These receptors came from a human donor in good health.

V gene TRBV4-1 combines with J gene TRBJ2-7; the D is unclear. The CDR3 consists of 14 residues. Per germline, CDR1 MGHRA and CDR2 YSYEKL. The V end lost 1 base, the J end lost 0 bases, and 7 bases lay between the germline ends. Here the CDR3 reads CASSQGTYSYEQYF. The DNA of the CDR3 is TGCGCCAGCAGCCAAGGCACCTACTCCTACGAGCAGTACTTC.

Only a few counts were recorded for this clone. This chain's CDR3 is CASSGREGAGANVLTF. The CDR3 DNA reads as TGTGCCAGCAGCGGCCGTGAAGGGGCCGGGGCCAACGTCCTGACTTTC. The chain couples TRBV11-3 to TRBJ2-6; possible D gene TRBD1, 5 bases. Trimming took 5 bases from V and 4 from J, leaving 15 bases between them. The V gene's germline CDR1 is SGHNT and CDR2 YENEEA. This CDR3 is built from 16 residues. The variable domain in full, with the rest retrieved from reference TRBV11-3 and TRBJ2-6, is EAGVVQSPRYKIIEKKQPVAFWCNPISGHNTLYWYLQNLGQGPELLIRYENEEAVDDSQLPKDRFSAERLKGVDSTLKIQPAELGDSAVYLCASSGREGAGANVLTFGAGSRLTVL.

The table lists this clone with a few counts. The V call is TRBV4-1, the J call TRBJ1-1; D unclear. CDR1 and CDR2 (germline): MGHRA, YSYEKL. This CDR3 has 13 residues. Trimming shortened V by 1 base and J by 5 bases, and 8 bases separated the two germline ends. CDR3 coding DNA: TGCGCCAGCAGCCAAGGATTGGGGACTGAAGCTTTCTTT. Residues: CASSQGLGTEAFF.

The chain has TRBV15 and TRBJ2-5; TRBD1 matches at 8 bases. V dropped 4 bases and J dropped 2; count of bases not matched to a gene: 3. Germline V CDR1 and CDR2: LNHNV, YYDKDF (reference sequence). The CDR3 is 14 residues long. The chain's CDR3 is CATSTGQGQETQYF. The CDR3 DNA reads TGTGCCACCAGCACAGGACAGGGACAAGAGACCCAGTACTTC. Full variable domain (remainder filled in from reference TRBV15 and TRBJ2-5): DAMVIQNPRYQVTQFGKPVTLSCSQTLNHNVMYWYQQKSSQAPKLLFHYYDKDFNNEADTPDNFQSRRPNTSFCFLDIRSPGLGDTAMYLCATSTGQGQETQYFGPGTRLLVL.

This clone was seen more than once but under ten times. The chain employs TRBV7-8 and TRBJ1-1; TRBD1 might be the D (5 bases). Germline values: CDR1 SGHVS, CDR2 FQNEAQ. This CDR3 is built from 13 residues. Deletions cut 3 bases from V and 10 bases from J, with 15 bases between. CDR3 sequence (DNA): TGTGCCAGCAGCTTCGTATGGGTTGGGGGAGCTTTCTTT. Amino acid sequence: CASSFVWVGGAFF.

This clone was observed a few times. This chain connects TRBV5-1 to TRBJ1-2, with 7 bases fitting TRBD1. The junction had 6 bases not matched to a gene; V was cut back by 4 bases and J by 6 bases. Per germline, CDR1 SGHRS and CDR2 YFSETQ. The CDR3 is made up of 13 amino acids. CDR3 DNA: TGCGCCAGCAGCCTGGACAGGACCAATGGCTACACCTTC. Amino acids: CASSLDRTNGYTF.

The V gene is TRBV27, the J gene TRBJ2-7, with D maybe TRBD1 (5 bases). This CDR3 spans 14 amino acids. With 3 bases removed from V and 3 bases from J, the gap between germline ends came to 12 bases. The germline CDR1 and CDR2 sequences are MNHEY and SMNVEV (reference sequence). This CDR3 is CASSFGQGYYEQYF. The CDR3 bases are TGTGCCAGCAGTTTCGGGCAGGGATACTACGAGCAGTACTTC.

The V gene is TRBV9, the J gene TRBJ1-2, with D hard to call. This CDR3 region has 14 residues. Germline V gives CDR1 SGDLS, CDR2 YYNGEE. The V end lost 0 bases, the J end lost 7 bases, and 13 bases lay between the germline ends. CDR3 residues: CASSVGTAWGGYTF. The CDR3 nucleotides are TGTGCCAGCAGCGTAGGTACCGCCTGGGGTGGCTACACCTTC. Full variable domain (missing parts from reference TRBV9 and TRBJ1-2): DSGVTQTPKHLITATGQRVTLRCSPRSGDLSVYWYQQSLDQGLQFLIQYYNGEERAKGNILERFSAQQFPDLHSELNLSSLELGDSALYFCASSVGTAWGGYTFGSGTRLTVV.

The CDR3 region has the DNA TGCATAACCTGGGGGGGGTCTCCCTATGGCTACACCTTC. Its translation: CITWGGSPYGYTF. This chain joins TRBV29-1 and TRBJ1-2; D might be TRBD1 (5 bases). Germline-derived CDR1 and CDR2 are SQVTM and ANQGSEA. The CDR3 has 13 residues.